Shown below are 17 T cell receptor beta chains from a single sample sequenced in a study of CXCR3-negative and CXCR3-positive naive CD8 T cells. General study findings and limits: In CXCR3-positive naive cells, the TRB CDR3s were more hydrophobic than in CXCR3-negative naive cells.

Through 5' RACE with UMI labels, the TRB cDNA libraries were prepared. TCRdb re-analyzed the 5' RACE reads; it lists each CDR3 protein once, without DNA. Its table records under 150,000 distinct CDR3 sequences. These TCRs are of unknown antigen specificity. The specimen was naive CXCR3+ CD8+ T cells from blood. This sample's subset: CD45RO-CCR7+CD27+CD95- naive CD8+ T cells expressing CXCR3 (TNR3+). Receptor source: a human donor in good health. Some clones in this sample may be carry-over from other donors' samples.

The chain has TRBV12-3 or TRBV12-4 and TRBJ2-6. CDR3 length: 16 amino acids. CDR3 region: CASSLIGMGGANVLTF.

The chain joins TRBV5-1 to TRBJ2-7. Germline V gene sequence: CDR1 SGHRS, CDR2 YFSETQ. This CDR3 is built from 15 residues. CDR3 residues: CASSLDWGSSYEQYF.

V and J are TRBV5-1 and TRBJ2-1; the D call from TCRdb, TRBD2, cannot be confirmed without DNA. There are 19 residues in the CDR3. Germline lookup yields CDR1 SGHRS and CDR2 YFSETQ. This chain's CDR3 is CASTNTQGLALGSYNEQFF.

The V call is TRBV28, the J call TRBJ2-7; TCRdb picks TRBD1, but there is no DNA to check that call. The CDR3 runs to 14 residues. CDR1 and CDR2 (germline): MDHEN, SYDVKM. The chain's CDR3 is CASSLPGVGYEQYF.

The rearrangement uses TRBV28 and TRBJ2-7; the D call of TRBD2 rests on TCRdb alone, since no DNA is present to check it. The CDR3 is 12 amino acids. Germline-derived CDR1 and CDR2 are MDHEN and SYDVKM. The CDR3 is CASQTRGSEQYF.

This chain's CDR3 is CASSRRDRGLNNEQFF. The genes are TRBV5-1 and TRBJ2-1; the D call of TRBD1 rests on TCRdb alone, since no DNA is present to check it. Per germline, CDR1 SGHRS and CDR2 YFSETQ. The CDR3 runs to 16 residues.

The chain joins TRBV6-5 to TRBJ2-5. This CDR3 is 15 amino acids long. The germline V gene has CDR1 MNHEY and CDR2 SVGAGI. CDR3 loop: CASSYGQAWEETQYF.

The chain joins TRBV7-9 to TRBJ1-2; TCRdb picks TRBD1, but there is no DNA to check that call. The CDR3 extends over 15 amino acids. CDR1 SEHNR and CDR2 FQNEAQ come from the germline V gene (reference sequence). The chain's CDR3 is CASSIGTGSFYGYTF. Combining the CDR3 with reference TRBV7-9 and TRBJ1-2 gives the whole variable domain DTGVSQNPRHKITKRGQNVTFRCDPISEHNRLYWYRQTLGQGPEFLTYFQNEAQLEKSRLLSDRFSAERPKGSFSTLEIQRTEQGDSAMYLCASSIGTGSFYGYTFGSGTRLTVV.

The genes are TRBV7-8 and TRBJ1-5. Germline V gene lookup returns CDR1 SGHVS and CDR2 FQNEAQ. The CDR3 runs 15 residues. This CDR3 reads CASSPDRVVGQPQHF.

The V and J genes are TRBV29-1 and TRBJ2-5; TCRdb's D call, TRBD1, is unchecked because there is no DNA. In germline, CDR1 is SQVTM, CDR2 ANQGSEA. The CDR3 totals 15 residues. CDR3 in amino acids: CSVEDRQAQGETQYF.

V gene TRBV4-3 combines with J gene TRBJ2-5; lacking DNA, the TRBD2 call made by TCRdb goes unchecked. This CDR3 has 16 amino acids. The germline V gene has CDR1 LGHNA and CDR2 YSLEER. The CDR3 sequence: CASSQDVGLAEETQYF.

The CDR3 sequence: CASSGGTSGGYTQYF. The chain employs TRBV9 and TRBJ2-3; the D call from TCRdb, TRBD2, cannot be confirmed without DNA. CDR1 is SGDLS and CDR2 is YYNGEE in the germline V gene. The CDR3 sequence is 15 residues long. The entire variable domain, with the rest obtained from reference TRBV9 and TRBJ2-3, is as follows: DSGVTQTPKHLITATGQRVTLRCSPRSGDLSVYWYQQSLDQGLQFLIQYYNGEERAKGNILERFSAQQFPDLHSELNLSSLELGDSALYFCASSGGTSGGYTQYFGPGTRLTVL.

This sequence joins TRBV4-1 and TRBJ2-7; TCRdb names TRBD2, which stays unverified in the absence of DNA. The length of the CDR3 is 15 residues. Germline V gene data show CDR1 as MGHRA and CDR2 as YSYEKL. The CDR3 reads CASSPRTSGTYEQYF.

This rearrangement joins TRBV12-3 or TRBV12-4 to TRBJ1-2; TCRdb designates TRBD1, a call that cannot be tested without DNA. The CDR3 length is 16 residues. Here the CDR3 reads CASSRDRTQNLRGYTF.

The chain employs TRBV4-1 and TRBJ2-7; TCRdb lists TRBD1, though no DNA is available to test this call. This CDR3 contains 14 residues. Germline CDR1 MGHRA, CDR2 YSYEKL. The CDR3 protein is CASREADRGYEQYF.

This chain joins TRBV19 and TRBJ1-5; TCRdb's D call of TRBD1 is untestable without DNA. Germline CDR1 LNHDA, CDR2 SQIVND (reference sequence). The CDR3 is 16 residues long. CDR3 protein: CASSIMGALGNQPQHF.

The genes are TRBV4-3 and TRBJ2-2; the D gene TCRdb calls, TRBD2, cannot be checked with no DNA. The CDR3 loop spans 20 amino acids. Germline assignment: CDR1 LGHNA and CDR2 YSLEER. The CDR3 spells CASSQGVSWRGGRNTGELFF.